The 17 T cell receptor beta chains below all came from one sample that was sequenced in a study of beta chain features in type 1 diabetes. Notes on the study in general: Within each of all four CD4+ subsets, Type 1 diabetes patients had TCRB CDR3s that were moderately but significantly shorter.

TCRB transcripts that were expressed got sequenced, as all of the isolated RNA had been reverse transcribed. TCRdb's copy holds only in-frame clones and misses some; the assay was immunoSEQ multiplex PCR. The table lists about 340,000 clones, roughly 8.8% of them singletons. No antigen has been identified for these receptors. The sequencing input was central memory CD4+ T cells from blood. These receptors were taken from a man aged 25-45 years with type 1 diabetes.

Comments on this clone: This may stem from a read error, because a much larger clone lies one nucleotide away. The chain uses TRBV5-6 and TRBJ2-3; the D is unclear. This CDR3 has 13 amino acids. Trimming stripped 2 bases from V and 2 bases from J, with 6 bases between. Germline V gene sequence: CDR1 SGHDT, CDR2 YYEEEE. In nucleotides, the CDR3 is TGTGCCAGCAGCTTCCGTGACACAGATACGCAGTATTTT. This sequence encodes CASSFRDTDTQYF.

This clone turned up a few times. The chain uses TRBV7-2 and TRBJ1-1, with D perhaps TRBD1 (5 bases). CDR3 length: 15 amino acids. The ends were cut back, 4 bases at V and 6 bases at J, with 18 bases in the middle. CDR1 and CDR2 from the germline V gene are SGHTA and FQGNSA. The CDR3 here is CASSSSPGPEAEAFF. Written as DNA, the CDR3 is TGTGCCAGCAGCTCCTCCCCGGGACCAGAGGCTGAAGCTTTCTTT.

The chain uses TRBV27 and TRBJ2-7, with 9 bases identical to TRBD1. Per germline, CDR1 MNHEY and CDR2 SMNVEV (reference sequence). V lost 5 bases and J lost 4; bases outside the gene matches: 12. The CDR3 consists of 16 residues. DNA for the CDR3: TGTGCCAGCAGTCTACCCGGGACAGGGAATTGGTACGAGCAGTACTTC. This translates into CASSLPGTGNWYEQYF.

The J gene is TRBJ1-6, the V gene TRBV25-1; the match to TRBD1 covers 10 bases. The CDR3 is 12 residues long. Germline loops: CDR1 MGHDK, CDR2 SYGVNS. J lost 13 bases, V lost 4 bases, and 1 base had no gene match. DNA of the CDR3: TGTGCCAGCAGTGCGGACAGGGGGCCCCTCCACTTT. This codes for CASSADRGPLHF.

This CDR3 reads CASSYPQNTEAFF. Written as DNA, the CDR3 is TGTGCCAGCAGTTACCCCCAGAACACTGAAGCTTTCTTT. This rearrangement joins TRBV6-6 to TRBJ1-1, with D unresolved. CDR1 MNHNY and CDR2 SVGAGI come from the germline V gene (reference sequence). V shed 2 bases and J shed 1 base, with 5 bases lying between them. The CDR3 is made up of 13 amino acids.

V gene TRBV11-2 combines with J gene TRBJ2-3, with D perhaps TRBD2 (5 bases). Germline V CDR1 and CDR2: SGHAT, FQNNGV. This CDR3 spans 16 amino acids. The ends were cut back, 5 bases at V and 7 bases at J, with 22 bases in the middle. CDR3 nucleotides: TGTGCCAGCAGCGCCGTTTCCAGCGGCCCTTCGAATACGCAGTATTTT. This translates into CASSAVSSGPSNTQYF.

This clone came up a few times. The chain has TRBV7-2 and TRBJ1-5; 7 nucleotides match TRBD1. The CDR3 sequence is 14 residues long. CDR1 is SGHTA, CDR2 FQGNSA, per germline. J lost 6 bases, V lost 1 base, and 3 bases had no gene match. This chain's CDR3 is CASSLDRGSQPQHF. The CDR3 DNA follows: TGTGCCAGCAGCTTAGACAGGGGAAGTCAGCCCCAGCATTTT.

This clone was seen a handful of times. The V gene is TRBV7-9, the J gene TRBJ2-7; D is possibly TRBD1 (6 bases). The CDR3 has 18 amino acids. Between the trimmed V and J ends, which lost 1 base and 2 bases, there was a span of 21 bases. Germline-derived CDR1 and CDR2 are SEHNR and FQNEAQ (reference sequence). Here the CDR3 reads CASSLVGRRQGSTYEQYF. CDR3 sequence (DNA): TGTGCCAGCAGCTTAGTAGGGCGGAGGCAGGGGAGTACCTACGAGCAGTACTTC.

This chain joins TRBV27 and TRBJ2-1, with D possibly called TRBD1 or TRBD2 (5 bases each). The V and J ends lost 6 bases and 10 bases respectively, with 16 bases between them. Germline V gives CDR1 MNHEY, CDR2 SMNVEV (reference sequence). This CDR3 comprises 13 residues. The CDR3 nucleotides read TGTGCCAGCAGCAGGGTAGAACTAGGGGAGCAGTTCTTC. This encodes CASSRVELGEQFF.

In DNA form, the CDR3 reads TGTGCCAGCAGCTTAAATGTAGGGGGCCCAGAGACCCAGTACTTC. It translates to CASSLNVGGPETQYF. V and J are TRBV7-2 and TRBJ2-5; 7 nucleotides align to TRBD1. Germline CDR1 reads SGHTA; CDR2 reads FQGNSA. The junction had 7 bases not matched to a gene; V was cut back by 2 bases and J by 4 bases. The CDR3 consists of 15 residues.

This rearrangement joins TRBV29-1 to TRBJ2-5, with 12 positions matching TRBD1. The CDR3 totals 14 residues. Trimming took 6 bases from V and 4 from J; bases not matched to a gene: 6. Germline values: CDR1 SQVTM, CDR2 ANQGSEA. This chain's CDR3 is CSVGGQGARETQYF. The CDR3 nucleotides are TGCAGCGTGGGGGGACAGGGGGCGAGAGAGACCCAGTACTTC. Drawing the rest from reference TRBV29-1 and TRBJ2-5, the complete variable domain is SAVISQKPSRDICQRGTSLTIQCQVDSQVTMMFWYRQQPGQSLTLIATANQGSEATYESGFVIDKFPISRPNLTFSTLTVSNMSPEDSSIYLCSVGGQGARETQYFGPGTRLLVL.

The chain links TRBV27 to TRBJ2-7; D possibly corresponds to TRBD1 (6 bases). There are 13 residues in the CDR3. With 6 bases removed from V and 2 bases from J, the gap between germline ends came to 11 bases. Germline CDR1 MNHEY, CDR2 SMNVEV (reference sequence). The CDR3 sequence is CASSPQGPYEQYF. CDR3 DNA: TGTGCCAGCAGCCCACAGGGCCCCTACGAGCAGTACTTC.

The CDR3 protein is CADGTGSGGYTF. CDR3 bases: TGTGCCGACGGGACAGGGTCAGGGGGCTACACCTTC. V gene TRBV30 combines with J gene TRBJ1-2, with 9 bases fitting TRBD1. Trimming cost V 8 bases and J 8 bases; bases outside gene matches: 9. The V gene's germline CDR1 is GTSNPN and CDR2 SVGIG (reference sequence). The CDR3 totals 12 residues.

The CDR3 is CASSSQGANTEAFF. As DNA, the CDR3 is TGTGCCAGCAGTTCGCAGGGGGCGAACACTGAAGCTTTCTTT. This chain links TRBV7-2 with TRBJ1-1, with 8 positions matching TRBD1. Germline V gives CDR1 SGHTA, CDR2 FQGNSA. The CDR3 loop spans 14 amino acids. V lost 6 bases, J lost 1 base, and 4 bases stayed unmatched.

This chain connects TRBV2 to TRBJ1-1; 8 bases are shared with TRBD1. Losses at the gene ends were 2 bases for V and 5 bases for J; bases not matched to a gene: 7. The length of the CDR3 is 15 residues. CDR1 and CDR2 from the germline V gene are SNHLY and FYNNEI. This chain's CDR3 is CASSEQGASGTEAFF. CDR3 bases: TGTGCCAGCAGTGAACAGGGGGCTAGCGGGACTGAAGCTTTCTTT.

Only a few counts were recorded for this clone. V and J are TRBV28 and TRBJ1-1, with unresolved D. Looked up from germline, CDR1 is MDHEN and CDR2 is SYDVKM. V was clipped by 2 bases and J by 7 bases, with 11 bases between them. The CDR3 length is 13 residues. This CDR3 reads CASSLPTTYEAFF. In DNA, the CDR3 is TGTGCCAGCAGTTTACCCACGACATATGAAGCTTTCTTT.

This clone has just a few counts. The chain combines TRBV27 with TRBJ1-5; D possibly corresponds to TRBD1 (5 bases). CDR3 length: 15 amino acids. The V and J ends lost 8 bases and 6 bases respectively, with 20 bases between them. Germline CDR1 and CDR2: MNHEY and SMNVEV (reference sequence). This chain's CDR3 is CASGLVGGEVQPQHF. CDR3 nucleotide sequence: TGTGCCAGCGGCCTCGTGGGGGGGGAAGTTCAGCCCCAGCATTTT.